This T cell receptor (beta chain) was obtained from a study of alternative splicing in chronic myeloid leukemia remission (dated by TCRdb to about 2020). In terms of the full investigation: RNA sequencing was used to profile peripheral blood taken from chronic-phase CML patients both at diagnosis and at remission, and those profiles were then compared against healthy donors. Nine CML samples, seven diagnostic and two matched remission, were obtained from the French Persistem study. In terms of female/male counts, the diagnosis samples were 11/5, the remission samples were 8/3 and the controls were 2/4. The median age was about 54 years at diagnosis and about 61 at remission, while healthy controls had a median age of roughly 34. The RESIST (imatinib), ENESTxtnd (nilotinib) and PINNACLE (nilotinib plus pegylated interferon) trials supplied 8 or 9 diagnostic specimens along with matched remission specimens. Total RNA was extracted with Trizol from peripheral blood mononuclear cells of diagnosis, remission and control samples. Trial diagnostic specimens were total leukocytes from peripheral blood collected in EDTA. Results the study describes overall, beyond this receptor: At remission, blood cell composition was reshaped to resemble that of the lymphoid cell-enriched normal controls. Strong differences in blood cell composition were observed between timepoints, with a shift from myeloid progenitor enrichment at diagnosis to mature lymphoid enrichment at remission.

The time point label, read with the paper, signifies: chronic-phase CML before TKI therapy (screening/day 1). More than 15 CML patients made up the patient cohort, and matched post-remission samples were obtained for some of these patients. Concerning this clonotype: Its antigen is currently not known.

The CDR3 goes from the cysteine to the phenylalanine over 16 residues. No DNA was logged. The germline V gene (reference sequence) gives CDR1 as MNHEY and CDR2 as SMNVEV. The library was produced with bulk RNA-seq. The TruSeq Stranded RNA sample prep kit was used to generate libraries of poly-A-enriched mRNA from an input of 0.85 to 1 ug total RNA. Each sample was sequenced in triplicate using paired-end sequencing on a HiSeq 2500. A read length of 125 nucleotides per mate was used for RNA-seq. The original methods were these. Reads were trimmed and aligned to hg38 with STAR v2.7, with quality control by FASTQC, RSeQC and multiqc. Salmon 0.14.1 was used to quantify gene expression levels as transcripts per million (TPM). Principal component analysis suggested that trial, library batch, sequencing batch, treatment regimen and sex did not drive transcriptomic profiles. With the reads reprocessed by TCRdb, a single entry stands for each CDR3 protein sequence and no DNA is reported. Clone size and V and J calls follow TCRdb, not the original study. This sample lists 710 or so distinct CDR3 sequences; 95% to 98% were detected once. The ten largest clonotypes hold approximately 3% of the sample.

This clonotype was sampled from an adult with chronic myeloid leukemia. Recombination connected TRBV27 to TRBJ1-1. The sequenced sample was PBMCs or total blood leukocytes (not recorded which), obtained at diagnosis. The CDR3 loop reads CASSATWLGVRTEAFF.